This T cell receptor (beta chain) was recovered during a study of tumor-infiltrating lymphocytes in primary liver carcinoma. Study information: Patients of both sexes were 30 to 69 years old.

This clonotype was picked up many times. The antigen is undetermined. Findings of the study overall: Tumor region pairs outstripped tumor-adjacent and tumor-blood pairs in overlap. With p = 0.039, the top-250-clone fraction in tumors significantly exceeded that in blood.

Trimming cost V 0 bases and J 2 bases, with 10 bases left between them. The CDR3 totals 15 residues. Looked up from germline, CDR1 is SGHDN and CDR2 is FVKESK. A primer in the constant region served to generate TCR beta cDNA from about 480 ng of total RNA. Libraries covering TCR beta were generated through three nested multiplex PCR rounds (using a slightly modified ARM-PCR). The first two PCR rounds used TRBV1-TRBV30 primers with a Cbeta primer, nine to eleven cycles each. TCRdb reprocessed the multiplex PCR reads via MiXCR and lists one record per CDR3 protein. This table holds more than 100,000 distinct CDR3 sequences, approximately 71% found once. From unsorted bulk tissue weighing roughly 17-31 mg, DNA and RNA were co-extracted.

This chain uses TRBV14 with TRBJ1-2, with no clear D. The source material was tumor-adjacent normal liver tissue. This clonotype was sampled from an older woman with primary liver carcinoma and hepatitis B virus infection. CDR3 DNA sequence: TGTGCCAGCAGCCAAGATCCAGACTTGAACTATGGCTACACCTTC. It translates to CASSQDPDLNYGYTF.